This T cell receptor (beta chain) was profiled in a study of beta chain features in type 1 diabetes (dated by TCRdb to between 2018 and 2020). Broadly, across the study: Patients and healthy donors did not differ in mean age, gender distribution, total cell number or subset yield. Whereas all 30 or so donors provided naive and central memory subsets, regulatory and stem cell-like memory subsets were isolated from just 8 patients and about 8 healthy donors. A total of just under 110,000,000 sorted cells were examined across all samples, and RNA yield correlated strongly with the number of cells per subset. The study compared TCRB repertoires of sorted circulating CD4+ T cell subsets between recently diagnosed type 1 diabetes patients and matched healthy donors.

The germline ends are 8 bases apart after V is trimmed by 7 bases and J by 3 bases. From its cysteine to its phenylalanine, the CDR3 spans 12 amino acids. The retained sequence is limited to the CDR3, 36 bases, with the frame set at the first base. CDR1 and CDR2 (MNHEY, SVGAGI) derive from the germline V gene. From each donor, a single peripheral blood sample of approximately 120 mL on average was drawn into heparinised tubes. Naive, central memory, regulatory and stem cell-like memory CD4+ T cells were sorted on a BD FACSAria II using a panel including CD45RO, CCR7, CD25, CD127, CD95 and CD27. Purity was above 98% for every sorted population. Right away, PBMCs were isolated by Lymphoprep density gradient centrifugation and were stained directly, with no culture step. Samples were stained and sorted in pairs, with one healthy donor and one patient per experiment, so that batch effects were minimized.

The entire isolated RNA was reverse transcribed using the High Capacity cDNA Reverse Transcription Kit, and thus expressed TCRB transcripts were sequenced. Deep immunoSEQ sequencing was performed on naive, central memory and regulatory T cell samples, with an average of roughly 3.6 million total reads per sample. Sorted cells were lysed in RLT buffer, and RNA was extracted using DNase-treated RNeasy Micro or Mini kits according to cell number. Each cell subset was processed separately to prevent cross-contamination, with patient and healthy donor samples processed together. Using the immunoSEQ multiplex PCR, TCRB sequences were amplified from cDNA into 87-bp fragments spanning the CDR3 region. Amplicons were sequenced on the Illumina HiSeq platform. From the authors' description of their analysis: Synthetic template baselines were used to correct PCR bias computationally, reads within Hamming distance 2 were collapsed together, and singletons that could not be merged were discarded. Reads were aligned against IMGT so that V, D and J genes, CDR3 length and insertions or deletions at six rearrangement sites could be assigned. Within each subset, clonotype counts were normalized to sorted cell number, after which true diversity and Gini coefficients were computed with the tcR R package. The overlap coefficient, calculated on TCRB nucleotide sequences, was used to measure repertoire sharing. As a proxy for the pre-selection repertoire, out-of-frame TCRB sequences from naive cells were analyzed. TCRdb retrieved this table from immuneACCESS and kept in-frame rearrangements only. Not all clones are present; in checked studies, unresolved V genes account for under half, and no reason is known for the remainder. That table is the source of V, J and clone size, and D and trimming were worked out from the DNA. The sample table shows around 710,000 clones, and 9.5% to 15% are seen once. The ten largest clones capture around 0.12% of the sample.

Overall study outcomes, separate from this receptor: Because the HLA sub-analyses included only small numbers of individuals, any influence of HLA type on TCRB rearrangement was left unresolved. Because cDNA was sequenced instead of genomic DNA, highly expressing activated cells could be over-represented, though the groups showed no difference in activation or CD3 levels. Shorter templates might have been favored by PCR, but patient and control samples were amplified and corrected together, so both groups would have been affected equally by any skew. Patients with type 1 diabetes made fewer insertions and deleted more nucleotides at VDJ recombination sites, implying thymic rearrangement abnormalities. The naive, central memory and regulatory TCRB repertoires appeared to resemble one another more closely among patients than among healthy donors. In all four CD4+ subsets, TCRB CDR3 length was moderately but significantly shorter in type 1 diabetes patients.

The table lists this clone with a few counts. This clone's antigen is unknown. Base quality data are lacking; no much larger clone is found one base away. The V and J segments used are TRBV6-5 and TRBJ2-3, and the D gene may be TRBD1, 6 bases matching. The clonotype originates from a man aged 30 to 45 with type 1 diabetes. The sample taken for sequencing was naive CD4+ T cells from blood. The cell subset or site label, as the study defines it: true naive CD4+ T cells. The CDR3 here reads CASKGDTDTQYF. The sequence in DNA is TGTGCCAGCAAGGGGGATACAGATACGCAGTATTTT.